These T cell receptor beta chains were read from a single sample in a study of blood T cell repertoires in COVID-19. TCRdb's table, derived via immunoSEQ multiplex PCR, lists solely in-frame clones and lacks some. This table holds tens of thousands of clones, over 55% found once. Sequenced input: peripheral blood. The receptors originated from a woman in her sixties or seventies with COVID-19, enrolled during active disease. The CDR3 runs from the conserved cysteine through the conserved F or W. Fields, in order: clone size, J gene, V gene, D gene, CDR3 DNA, CDR3 protein. A D gene is named only where the DNA matches it firmly. Size tells how often a clone was seen (once, few, many) or the class of an expanded clone, and some rows leave it out.

-,TRBJ2-5,TRBV9,TRBD2,TGTGCCAGCAGCGCGACTAGCGGGTCGTTGGGAGAGACCCAGTACTTC,CASSATSGSLGETQYF
few,TRBJ1-5,TRBV28,-,TGTGCCAGCAGTTTATCCGGGAGCAATCAGCCCCAGCATTTT,CASSLSGSNQPQHF
-,TRBJ1-2,TRBV5-1,-,TGCGCCAGCAGTCCTACGGCGGGGGCCAACTATGGCTACACCTTC,CASSPTAGANYGYTF
-,TRBJ2-1,TRBV9,-,TGTGCCAGCAGCCCAAAAGGTCTAGCGAGTTATGAGCAGTTCTTC,CASSPKGLASYEQFF
-,TRBJ2-2,TRBV15,-,TGTGCCACCAGCAGAGATCGGGTAGCGACCGGGGAGCTGTTTTTT,CATSRDRVATGELFF
-,TRBJ2-3,TRBV18,TRBD1,TGTGCCAGCTCACGGGACAGGGGATTTACAGATACGCAGTATTTT,CASSRDRGFTDTQYF
-,TRBJ1-2,TRBV5-5,-,TGTGCCAGCAGCTTGTTGCGGGGGCAGGGAGGCTACACCTTC,CASSLLRGQGGYTF
-,TRBJ1-1,TRBV29-1,-,TGCAGCGTAACCCAGGGGTTCACTGAAGCTTTCTTT,CSVTQGFTEAFF
-,TRBJ2-2,TRBV9,TRBD2,TGTGCCAGCAGCGTAGACGCAGCGGGGGGGACCGGGGAGCTGTTTTTT,CASSVDAAGGTGELFF
-,TRBJ2-3,TRBV5-6,-,TGTGCCAGCACCCCCTCCCTAGCTGATACGCAGTATTTT,CASTPSLADTQYF
-,TRBJ2-6,TRBV29-1,-,TGCAGCGTTATTGGGGCTCCTTCTGGGGCCAACGTCCTGACTTTC,CSVIGAPSGANVLTF
-,TRBJ2-3,TRBV27,-,TGTGCCAGCAGGGGAGCTAGCACAGATACGCAGTATTTT,CASRGASTDTQYF
-,TRBJ2-1,TRBV9,-,TGTGCCAGCAGCCTTGACGGGAGCTCCTACAATGAGCAGTTCTTC,CASSLDGSSYNEQFF
-,TRBJ1-5,TRBV7-9,-,TGTGCCAGCAGCTTAGGTGGGACACCAGGTCAGCCCCAGCATTTT,CASSLGGTPGQPQHF
-,TRBJ2-1,TRBV9,TRBD2,TGTGCCAGCAGCGTAGTTAGCGGGACAATGGATGAGCAGTTCTTC,CASSVVSGTMDEQFF
-,TRBJ2-2,TRBV9,TRBD2,TGTGCCAGCAGCCCCGGGAGGGGGATTAGCGGGAATAGGAACACCGGGGAGCTGTTTTTT,CASSPGRGISGNRNTGELFF
-,TRBJ1-5,TRBV7-8,TRBD1,TGTGCCAGCAGCGCCCAAGACAGGGGAATCAATCAGCCCCAGCATTTT,CASSAQDRGINQPQHF
-,TRBJ1-3,TRBV27,TRBD1,TGTGCCAGCAGTGGACAGGGGCCTTCTGGAAACACCATATATTTT,CASSGQGPSGNTIYF
-,TRBJ1-2,TRBV6-5,-,TGTGCCAGCAGTTACGGGACTAGGGGCTATGGCTACACCTTC,CASSYGTRGYGYTF
-,TRBJ2-4,TRBV10-3,-,TGTGCCATCAGTGAGTCGATAGGGGTGGGCAAAAACATTCAGTACTTC,CAISESIGVGKNIQYF
-,TRBJ2-3,TRBV5-6,TRBD1,TGTGCCAGCAGCAAGACAGGGCCAGATACGCAGTATTTT,CASSKTGPDTQYF
-,TRBJ2-1,TRBV4-2,-,TGTGCCAGCAGCCAAGTAGGCAGCGCTGAGCAGTTCTTC,CASSQVGSAEQFF
-,TRBJ1-3,TRBV27,-,TGTGCCAGCAGTTATGGGGCATCTGGAAACACCATATATTTT,CASSYGASGNTIYF
-,TRBJ1-2,TRBV9,TRBD1,TGTGCCAGCAGCGCCCGGACAGGGGTGTCGGCTAACTATGGCTACACCTTC,CASSARTGVSANYGYTF
-,TRBJ1-4,TRBV7-2,TRBD1,TGTGCCAGCAGCTTAGTAGGACAGGGGGCTGTAAACGAAAAACTGTTTTTT,CASSLVGQGAVNEKLFF
-,TRBJ2-7,TRBV5-6,-,TGTGCCAGCAGCCTTTGGGGAGACGAGCAGTACTTC,CASSLWGDEQYF